This TCR beta chain was identified in a study of shared clonotypes between healthy human individuals. This table comes from immunoSEQ multiplex PCR, and its TCRdb copy is limited to in-frame clones, with some not included. This table has 800,000 to 1,200,000 clones, more than 75% appearing once. On this clone itself: Its target is unknown.

The study, taken as a whole, reports: As a rule, naive subsets had a larger estimated richness than memory subsets.

Per germline, CDR1 SGHNT and CDR2 YYREEE (reference sequence). This CDR3 comprises 14 residues. V dropped 3 bases and J dropped 0 bases, with 4 bases sitting between them. Sequenced material: memory CD4+ T cells from PBMCs. The subset here: CD45RA-negative fraction. The chain couples TRBV5-4 to TRBJ2-6; D is unresolved. The receptor's source is a man aged 18 to 35 in good health. Some clones in this sample may be carry-over from other donors' samples. CDR3 in amino acids: CASSSASGANVLTF. Written as DNA, the CDR3 is TGTGCCAGCAGCTCGGCCTCTGGGGCCAACGTCCTGACTTTC. Together with reference TRBV5-4 and TRBJ2-6, the CDR3 gives the full variable domain: ETGVTQSPTHLIKTRGQQVTLRCSSQSGHNTVSWYQQALGQGPQFIFQYYREEENGRGNFPPRFSGLQFPNYSSELNVNALELDDSALYLCASSSASGANVLTFGAGSRLTVL.